This is a list of T cell receptor beta chains from one sample in a study of cytomegalovirus exposure and HLA in healthy donors. The table came from immunoSEQ multiplex PCR; TCRdb's copy has only in-frame clones and leaves some out. The sample contains about 180,000 clones, approximately 84% of which appear only once. Sequenced material: PBMCs. Receptors were obtained from a woman aged 50 to 60 in good health and CMV-seropositive. The CDR3 runs from the conserved cysteine through the conserved F or W.

TRBV19	TRBJ1-1	CASSPPVGRATEAFF
TRBV6-1	TRBJ2-3	CAGLTTGTDTQYF
TRBV7-6	TRBJ2-7	CASSPGGGEERYEQYF
TRBV28	TRBJ2-7	CASSLTYEQYF
TRBV9	TRBJ2-4	CASRGDEDIQYF
TRBV10-3	TRBJ2-3	CAISGAGAMEDTQYF
TRBV5-4	TRBJ1-4	CASSPRQGTGEKLFF
TRBV5-1	TRBJ1-5	CASSLGAGDQPQHF
TRBV7-2	TRBJ1-2	CASSPAGGPAYGYTF
TRBV30	TRBJ1-1	CAWSVRLAEAFF
TRBV5-6	TRBJ2-2	CASSFRGLAAGELFF
TRBV5-1	TRBJ1-1	CASSLFQGATEAFF
TRBV18	TRBJ1-1	CASSATTGVRTEAFF
TRBV4-2	TRBJ2-4	CASSHTGGAKNIQYF
TRBV9	TRBJ1-1	CASSVSVLTEAFF
TRBV11-2	TRBJ2-7	CASSFSSGSSYEQYF
TRBV19	TRBJ1-1	CASSITGSGSTEAFF